Listed here is a single TCR beta chain. The sample belongs to a study of T cell changes during pregnancy in multiple sclerosis. V shed 0 bases, J shed 5 bases, and the junction held 3 bases outside the gene matches. The CDR3 consists of 13 residues. CDR1 and CDR2 from the germline V gene are SQVTM and ANQGSEA. Sequencing was performed with immunoSEQ multiplex PCR; in TCRdb, only in-frame clones are kept and a portion is missing. The sample lists tens of thousands of clones, more than 85% occurring once. The sequencing used peripheral blood, collected in the third trimester of pregnancy. The receptor was derived from a female donor in good health, enrolled as a control in a pregnancy study. The chain couples TRBV29-1 to TRBJ1-1; TRBD1 matches 7 bases. Written as DNA, the CDR3 is TGCAGCGTTGAAGATTTACAGGGGACTGAAGCTTTCTTT. It yields the protein CSVEDLQGTEAFF.